Shown below are 10 T cell receptor beta chains from a single sample sequenced in a study of cytomegalovirus exposure and HLA in healthy donors. Primers for the PCR totalled 60 Vbeta and 13 Jbeta. Data came from immunoSEQ multiplex PCR; TCRdb stores just in-frame clones and leaves some out. The table includes 85,000 to 130,000 clones, less than 80% detected once. Material: PBMCs. Receptors were obtained from a man aged 60 to 75 in good health and CMV-seronegative.

The chain links TRBV15 to TRBJ2-2, with D possibly being TRBD2 (5 bases). The CDR3 covers 15 residues. Looked up from germline, CDR1 is LNHNV and CDR2 is YYDKDF (reference sequence). Trimming removed 1 base at V and 5 bases at J, with 11 bases between. The CDR3 reads CATSRASERTGELFF. The CDR3 DNA reads TGTGCCACCAGCAGAGCGTCGGAGCGGACCGGGGAGCTGTTTTTT. Drawing the rest from reference TRBV15 and TRBJ2-2, the complete variable domain is DAMVIQNPRYQVTQFGKPVTLSCSQTLNHNVMYWYQQKSSQAPKLLFHYYDKDFNNEADTPDNFQSRRPNTSFCFLDIRSPGLGDTAMYLCATSRASERTGELFFGEGSRLTVL.

The chain has TRBV28 and TRBJ2-4; weak D call: TRBD2 (6 bases). Germline V gene lookup returns CDR1 MDHEN and CDR2 SYDVKM. This CDR3 comprises 13 residues. V dropped 0 bases and J dropped 8 bases, with 8 bases sitting between them. CDR3 sequence: CASSLWGEDIQYF. The CDR3 DNA sequence: TGTGCCAGCAGTTTATGGGGGGAGGACATTCAGTACTTC.

The chain joins TRBV9 to TRBJ1-2; D may be TRBD1 (6 bases). V was shortened by 0 bases and J by 2 bases, with 17 bases between the two germline ends. CDR3 size: 17 residues. CDR1 SGDLS and CDR2 YYNGEE come from the germline V gene. The CDR3 here is CASSVANTAQGNYGYTF. The CDR3 DNA is TGTGCCAGCAGCGTAGCTAACACGGCGCAGGGGAACTATGGCTACACCTTC. The complete variable domain, with remaining parts taken from reference TRBV9 and TRBJ1-2, reads DSGVTQTPKHLITATGQRVTLRCSPRSGDLSVYWYQQSLDQGLQFLIQYYNGEERAKGNILERFSAQQFPDLHSELNLSSLELGDSALYFCASSVANTAQGNYGYTFGSGTRLTVV.

This clone was seen only a few times. The chain combines TRBV6-1 with TRBJ1-1, with TRBD1 matching 7 bases. CDR3 length: 16 amino acids. J lost 1 base, V lost 3 bases, and 8 bases had no gene match. Germline lookup yields CDR1 MNHNS and CDR2 SASEGT. The CDR3 region has the DNA TGTGCCAGCAGTGACGCAGGGGGTCTCACGAACACTGAAGCTTTCTTT. Amino acids: CASSDAGGLTNTEAFF.

The chain links TRBV7-8 to TRBJ1-1; possible D gene TRBD1, 5 bases. Germline assignment: CDR1 SGHVS and CDR2 FQNEAQ. The CDR3 runs 15 residues. The V end was cut by 2 bases, the J end by 4 bases, with 14 bases between. In nucleotides, the CDR3 is TGTGCCAGCAGCTTACTCCTGGAAGGGGTCACTGAAGCTTTCTTT. It translates to CASSLLLEGVTEAFF.

This clone has more than one count but fewer than ten. The V gene is TRBV28, the J gene TRBJ1-1, with unresolved D. V lost 3 bases and J 0 bases, leaving 11 bases between the germline ends. In germline, CDR1 is MDHEN, CDR2 SYDVKM. The CDR3 totals 15 residues. DNA of the CDR3: TGTGCCAGCAGTTTTTCCTCTCTATTGAACACTGAAGCTTTCTTT. Amino acid sequence: CASSFSSLLNTEAFF.

The rearrangement joins TRBV5-1 to TRBJ2-5; 8 bases agree with TRBD2. This CDR3 spans 15 amino acids. Per the germline V gene, CDR1 is SGHRS and CDR2 is YFSETQ. V was clipped by 0 bases and J by 5 bases; unmatched bases: 6. The CDR3 protein is CASSLGSGGGETQYF. The CDR3 DNA reads TGCGCCAGCAGCTTGGGCAGCGGGGGCGGGGAGACCCAGTACTTC.

V and J are TRBV5-1 and TRBJ1-4; D ambiguous. Trimming pared 0 bases from V and 0 bases from J, leaving 6 bases between. There are 15 residues in the CDR3. CDR1 is SGHRS and CDR2 is YFSETQ in the germline V gene. The CDR3 bases are TGCGCCAGCAGCTTGGACGGAGCAACTAATGAAAAACTGTTTTTT. Its protein is CASSLDGATNEKLFF.

This clone turned up a few times. The chain combines TRBV5-6 with TRBJ1-5; weak D call: TRBD1 (5 bases). Between the trimmed V and J ends, which lost 0 bases and 5 bases, there was a span of 9 bases. This CDR3 contains 14 residues. The V gene's germline CDR1 is SGHDT and CDR2 YYEEEE. CDR3 residues: CASSLGTSDQPQHF. The CDR3 DNA reads TGTGCCAGCAGCTTGGGGACATCGGATCAGCCCCAGCATTTT.

This sequence joins TRBV6-5 and TRBJ1-5; 11 bases map to TRBD1. The germline gives CDR1 MNHEY, CDR2 SVGAGI. V was clipped by 6 bases and J by 6 bases; unmatched bases: 4. The CDR3 sequence is 14 residues long. The CDR3 region is CASRTGTGGQPQHF. CDR3 DNA sequence: TGTGCCAGCAGAACCGGGACAGGGGGTCAGCCCCAGCATTTT.